These T cell receptor beta chains were read from a single sample in a study of T-cell reconstitution after alpha-beta-depleted transplantation in children. Via MiXCR, TCRdb re-called the PCR reads, giving one row per CDR3 protein. This sample carries around 680,000 distinct CDR3 sequences, roughly 17% of them seen once, and the ten largest clones take approximately 1%. Sequenced material: PBMCs from the stem cell graft donor, taken from the stem cell graft. The receptors stem from a human donor who donated a stem cell graft to a child with acute myeloid leukemia. CDR3s include the opening cysteine and the closing phenylalanine or tryptophan. The D gene is left open where the match is weak. Size values are once, few and many counts, or a class for expanded clones, and some rows have none.

CDR3 length: 14
D gene: TRBD1
clone size: many
V gene: TRBV20-1
J gene: TRBJ2-1
CDR3 DNA: TGCAGTGCTAGACCGGGGACAGCCGACAATGAGCAGTTCTTC
CDR3 protein: CSARPGTADNEQFF

CDR3 length: 15
D gene: .
clone size: .
V gene: TRBV2
J gene: TRBJ1-2
CDR3 DNA: TGTGCCAGCAGTGAGACGGGAATCCCTAACTATGGCTACACCTTC
CDR3 protein: CASSETGIPNYGYTF

CDR3 length: 14
D gene: .
clone size: many
V gene: TRBV20-1
J gene: TRBJ1-3
CDR3 DNA: TGCAGTGCTAGTCGAGGACAGCCTGGAAACACCATATATTTT
CDR3 protein: CSASRGQPGNTIYF

CDR3 length: 14
D gene: .
clone size: many
V gene: TRBV6-5
J gene: TRBJ1-4
CDR3 DNA: TGTGCCAGCAGTTACGGGGGAAAGGACGAAAAACTGTTTTTT
CDR3 protein: CASSYGGKDEKLFF

CDR3 length: 15
D gene: TRBD1
clone size: many
V gene: TRBV20-1
J gene: TRBJ1-1
CDR3 DNA: TGCAGTGCTAGAGCAACAGGGGGCAGGTACACTGAAGCTTTCTTT
CDR3 protein: CSARATGGRYTEAFF

CDR3 length: 17
D gene: TRBD1
clone size: .
V gene: TRBV5-1
J gene: TRBJ1-1
CDR3 DNA: TGCGCCAGCAGCTTGTATACAGGGGGGCGTGAGGGCACTGAAGCTTTCTTT
CDR3 protein: CASSLYTGGREGTEAFF

CDR3 length: 15
D gene: .
clone size: many
V gene: TRBV20-1
J gene: TRBJ2-2
CDR3 DNA: TGCAGTGCTAGAGATTACAGGGATCGTGTCGGGGAGCTGTTTTTT
CDR3 protein: CSARDYRDRVGELFF

CDR3 length: 12
D gene: TRBD1
clone size: many
V gene: TRBV28
J gene: TRBJ1-2
CDR3 DNA: TGTGCCAGCGCAAACAGGGGAGGTGGCTACACCTTC
CDR3 protein: CASANRGGGYTF

CDR3 length: 15
D gene: .
clone size: many
V gene: TRBV4-3
J gene: TRBJ2-7
CDR3 DNA: TGCGCCAGCAGCCAAGGTGGGGCTACTTCCTACGAGCAGTACTTC
CDR3 protein: CASSQGGATSYEQYF

CDR3 length: 16
D gene: .
clone size: .
V gene: TRBV5-1
J gene: TRBJ2-1
CDR3 DNA: TGCGCCAGCAGCACCGGGGACAACCTCTCCTACAATGAGCAGTTCTTC
CDR3 protein: CASSTGDNLSYNEQFF

CDR3 length: 15
D gene: .
clone size: .
V gene: TRBV6-5
J gene: TRBJ2-5
CDR3 DNA: TGTGCCAGCAGCTACAGAAATTCTTACCAAGAGACCCAGTACTTC
CDR3 protein: CASSYRNSYQETQYF

CDR3 length: 16
D gene: TRBD2
clone size: many
V gene: TRBV20-1
J gene: TRBJ2-3
CDR3 DNA: TGCAGTGCCGGGGTGGGTAGCGGGGGTCACGGCAATACGCAGTATTTT
CDR3 protein: CSAGVGSGGHGNTQYF

CDR3 length: 15
D gene: .
clone size: few
V gene: TRBV24-1
J gene: TRBJ2-1
CDR3 DNA: TGTGCCACCAGTGACTGGGACACGTCCTACAATGAGCAGTTCTTC
CDR3 protein: CATSDWDTSYNEQFF

CDR3 length: 14
D gene: TRBD1
clone size: .
V gene: TRBV20-1
J gene: TRBJ1-5
CDR3 DNA: TGCAGTGCTAGTTCAGGGGGCAGCAATCAGCCCCAGCATTTT
CDR3 protein: CSASSGGSNQPQHF

CDR3 length: 12
D gene: .
clone size: few
V gene: TRBV7-9
J gene: TRBJ2-3
CDR3 DNA: TGTGCCAGCACCACTGGAACAGATACGCAGTATTTT
CDR3 protein: CASTTGTDTQYF